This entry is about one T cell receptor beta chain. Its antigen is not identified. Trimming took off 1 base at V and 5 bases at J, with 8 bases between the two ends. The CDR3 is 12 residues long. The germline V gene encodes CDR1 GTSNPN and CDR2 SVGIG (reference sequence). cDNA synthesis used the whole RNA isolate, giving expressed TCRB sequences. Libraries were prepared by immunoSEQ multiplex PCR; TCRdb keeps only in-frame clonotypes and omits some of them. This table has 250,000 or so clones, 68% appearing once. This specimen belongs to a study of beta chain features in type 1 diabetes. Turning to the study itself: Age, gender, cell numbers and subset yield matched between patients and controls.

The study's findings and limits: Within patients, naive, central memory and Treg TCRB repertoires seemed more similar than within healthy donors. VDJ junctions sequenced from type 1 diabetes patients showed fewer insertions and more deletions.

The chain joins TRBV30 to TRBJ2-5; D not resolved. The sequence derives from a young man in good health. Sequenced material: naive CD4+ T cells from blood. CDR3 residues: CAWSGLGETQYF. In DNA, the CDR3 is TGTGCCTGGAGTGGACTGGGGGAGACCCAGTACTTC.